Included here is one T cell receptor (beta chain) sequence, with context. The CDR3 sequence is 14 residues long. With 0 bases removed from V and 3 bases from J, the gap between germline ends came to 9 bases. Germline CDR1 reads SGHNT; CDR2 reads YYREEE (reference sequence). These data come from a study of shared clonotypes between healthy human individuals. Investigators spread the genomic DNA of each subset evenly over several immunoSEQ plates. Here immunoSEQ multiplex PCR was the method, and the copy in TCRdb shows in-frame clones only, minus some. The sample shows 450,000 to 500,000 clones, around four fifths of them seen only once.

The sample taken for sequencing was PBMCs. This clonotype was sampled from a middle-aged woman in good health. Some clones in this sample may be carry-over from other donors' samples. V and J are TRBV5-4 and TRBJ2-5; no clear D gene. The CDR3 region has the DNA TGTGCCAGCAGCTTGGGGATGGGAAAAGAGACCCAGTACTTC. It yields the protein CASSLGMGKETQYF.